These 6 T cell receptor beta chains came from one sample sequenced in a study of T cell responses to AZD1222 COVID-19 vaccine. Assay: immunoSEQ multiplex PCR; the TCRdb copy retains only in-frame clones and omits some. The data show more than 90,000 clones, 70% to 90% seen once. The specimen was peripheral blood, collected 28 days after the second AZD1222 dose. These receptors originate from an adult who received the AZD1222 COVID-19 vaccine.

This chain links TRBV4-1 with TRBJ1-1, with D unresolved. The CDR3 totals 14 residues. Between the trimmed V and J ends, which lost 0 bases and 0 bases, there was a span of 5 bases. Germline V gene lookup returns CDR1 MGHRA and CDR2 YSYEKL. The CDR3 nucleotides are TGCGCCAGCAGCCAAGATAACTTGAACACTGAAGCTTTCTTT. Residues: CASSQDNLNTEAFF.

J is TRBJ1-5 and V is TRBV29-1; D gene uncertain. This CDR3 contains 14 residues. The germline CDR1 and CDR2 sequences are SQVTM and ANQGSEA. V lost 3 bases to trimming and J lost 1 base, with 10 bases between them. CDR3 nucleotide sequence: TGCAGCGTTGATGGAGGTTACAGCAATCAGCCCCAGCATTTT. It codes for CSVDGGYSNQPQHF.

The chain joins TRBV15 to TRBJ2-1; TRBD2 aligns across 7 bases. J gave up 7 bases and V 0 bases, and 12 bases lay outside the gene matches. Per the germline V gene, CDR1 is LNHNV and CDR2 is YYDKDF (reference sequence). This CDR3 spans 17 amino acids. CDR3 in amino acids: CATSRDLGGGPMNEQFF. In nucleotides, the CDR3 is TGTGCCACCAGCAGAGATTTGGGGGGAGGGCCGATGAATGAGCAGTTCTTC.

The J gene is TRBJ2-7, the V gene TRBV7-6; D perhaps matches TRBD1 (7 bases). There are 15 residues in the CDR3. CDR1 and CDR2 (germline): SGHVS, FNYEAQ. Trimming cost V 0 bases and J 6 bases, with 15 bases left between them. The CDR3: CASSLAPRGVFEQYF. CDR3 DNA sequence: TGTGCCAGCAGCTTAGCCCCCAGGGGGGTTTTCGAGCAGTACTTC.

V and J are TRBV19 and TRBJ2-2; maybe TRBD2 (6 bases). The CDR3 consists of 16 residues. The germline V gene encodes CDR1 LNHDA and CDR2 SQIVND (reference sequence). Trimming shortened V by 5 bases and J by 0 bases, and 13 bases separated the two germline ends. CDR3 DNA sequence: TGTGCCAGTAGTCCGCCTCAGCGGGCGAACACCGGGGAGCTGTTTTTT. Its protein is CASSPPQRANTGELFF.

Only one count was recorded for this clone. The rearrangement uses TRBV27 and TRBJ2-7; D is uncertain. V was clipped by 3 bases and J by 2 bases, with 14 bases between them. This CDR3 has 15 residues. CDR1 and CDR2 from the germline V gene are MNHEY and SMNVEV (reference sequence). The DNA of the CDR3 is TGTGCCAGCAGTTTCGGGCCCCGAAGGACCTACGAGCAGTACTTC. This gives the protein CASSFGPRRTYEQYF.